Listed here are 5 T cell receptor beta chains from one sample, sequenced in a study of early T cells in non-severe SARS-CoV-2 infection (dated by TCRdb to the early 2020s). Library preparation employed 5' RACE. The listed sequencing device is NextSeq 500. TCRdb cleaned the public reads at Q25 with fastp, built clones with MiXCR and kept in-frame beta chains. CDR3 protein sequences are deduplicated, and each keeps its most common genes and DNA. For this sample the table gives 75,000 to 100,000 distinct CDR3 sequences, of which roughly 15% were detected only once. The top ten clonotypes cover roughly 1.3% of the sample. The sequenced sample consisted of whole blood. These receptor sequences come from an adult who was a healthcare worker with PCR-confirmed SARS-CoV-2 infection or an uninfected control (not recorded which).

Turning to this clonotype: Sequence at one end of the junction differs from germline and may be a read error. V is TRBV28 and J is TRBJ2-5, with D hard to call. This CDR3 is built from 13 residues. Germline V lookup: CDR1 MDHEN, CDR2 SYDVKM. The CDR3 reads CAISHVDQETQYF. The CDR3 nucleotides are TGTGCCATCAGTCATGTGGACCAAGAGACCCAGTACTTC. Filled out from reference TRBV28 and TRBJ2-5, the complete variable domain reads DVKVTQSSRYLVKRTGEKVFLECVQDMDHENMFWYRQDPGLGLRLIYFSYDVKMKEKGDIPEGYSVSREKKERFSLILESASTNQTSMYLCAISHVDQETQYFGPGTRLLVL.

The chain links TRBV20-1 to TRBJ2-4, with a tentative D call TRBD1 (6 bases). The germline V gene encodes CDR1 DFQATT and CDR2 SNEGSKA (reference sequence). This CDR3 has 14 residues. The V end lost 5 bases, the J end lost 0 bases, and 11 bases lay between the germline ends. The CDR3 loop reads CSASDSLAKNIQYF. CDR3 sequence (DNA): TGCAGTGCTTCGGACAGCCTAGCCAAAAACATTCAGTACTTC.

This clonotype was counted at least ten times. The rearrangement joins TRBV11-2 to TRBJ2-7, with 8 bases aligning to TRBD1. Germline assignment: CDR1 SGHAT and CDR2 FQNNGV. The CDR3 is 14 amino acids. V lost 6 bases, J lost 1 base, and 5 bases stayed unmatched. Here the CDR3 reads CASSFGQGSYEQYF. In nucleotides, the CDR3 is TGTGCCAGCAGTTTCGGACAGGGTTCCTACGAGCAGTACTTC.

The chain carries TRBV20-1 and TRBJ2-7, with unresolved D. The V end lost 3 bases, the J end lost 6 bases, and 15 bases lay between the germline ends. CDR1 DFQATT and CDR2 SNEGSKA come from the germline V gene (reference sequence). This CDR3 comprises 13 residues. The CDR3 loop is CSARGGVRAEQYF. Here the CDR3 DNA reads TGCAGTGCTAGGGGCGGCGTAAGGGCCGAGCAGTACTTC.

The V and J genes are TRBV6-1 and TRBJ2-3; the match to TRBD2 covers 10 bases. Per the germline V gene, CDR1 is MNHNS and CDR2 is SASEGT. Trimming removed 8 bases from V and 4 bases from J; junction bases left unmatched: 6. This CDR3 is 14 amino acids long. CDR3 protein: CASSLLAGADTQYF. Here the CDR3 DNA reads TGTGCCAGCTCCCTTCTAGCGGGAGCAGATACGCAGTATTTT.